This is a list of T cell receptor beta chains from one sample in a study of response to subunit inactivated influenza vaccine. One entry per CDR3 protein, called by TCRdb with MiXCR from the RT-PCR reads. The table has just under 250,000 distinct CDR3 sequences, 10% to 15% seen once. The sample in question was non-naive T cells sorted from PBMCs, obtained 14 days before vaccination. These receptors originate from a man between 45 and 60 years old who received an inactivated influenza vaccine. Each CDR3 is given with its conserved first and last residue. The D gene is left open where the match is weak. Clone size, where shown, is once, few, many, or a class for clones that have expanded.

few | TRBJ2-4 | TRBD1 | TRBV28 | TGTGCCAGCAGTTTATTTGGGACAGGGGTGAAAAACATTCAGTACTTC | CASSLFGTGVKNIQYF
many | TRBJ2-2 | - | TRBV5-1 | TGCGCCAGCAGCTTGGGGACTACCACCGGGGAGCTGTTTTTT | CASSLGTTTGELFF
few | TRBJ2-5 | - | TRBV30 | TGTGCCTGGACCAACGGGCTGGGGGAGCGGGAGACCCAGTACTTC | CAWTNGLGERETQYF
few | TRBJ2-7 | - | TRBV4-3 | TGCGCCAGCAGCCAACTAGGGAGGCTCGAGCAGTACTTC | CASSQLGRLEQYF
few | TRBJ1-2 | - | TRBV29-1 | TGCAGCGTTGATGGGTGGGGTCAAGCTAACTATGGCTACACCTTC | CSVDGWGQANYGYTF
many | TRBJ2-1 | - | TRBV12-3/TRBV12-4 | TGTGCCAGCAGGGGGACTCGCGCTACCCCCTACAATGAGCAGTTCTTC | CASRGTRATPYNEQFF
- | TRBJ2-2 | - | TRBV4-2 | TGTGCCAGCAGCCATGCAGTACCCGGGGAGCTGTTTTTT | CASSHAVPGELFF
- | TRBJ2-5 | - | TRBV27 | TGTGCCAGCAGTTTATACGATCCCTCGGTACTTAAGAGAACCCAGTACTTC | CASSLYDPSVLKRTQYF
many | TRBJ2-2 | TRBD1 | TRBV5-1 | TGCGCCAGCAGCTTTAACGGACAGGGGAACACCGGGGAGCTGTTTTTT | CASSFNGQGNTGELFF
few | TRBJ2-3 | TRBD1 | TRBV3-1 | TGTGCCAGCAGCTCTAGGGGACAGGGGGCAGATACGCAGTATTTT | CASSSRGQGADTQYF
many | TRBJ1-2 | - | TRBV12-3/TRBV12-4 | TGTGCCAGCAGTGCCACAGTCGTTGGCTACACCTTC | CASSATVVGYTF
many | TRBJ2-7 | TRBD1 | TRBV10-2 | TGCGCCAGCAGGGAGACAGGGTCCCGCTACGAGCAGTACTTC | CASRETGSRYEQYF
- | TRBJ2-5 | - | TRBV18 | TGTGCCAGCTCACCCGCGGCGGCAGAGACCCAGTACTTC | CASSPAAAETQYF
- | TRBJ2-1 | - | TRBV4-3 | TGCGCCAGCAGCCAAGGGCACAATGAGCAGTTCTTC | CASSQGHNEQFF
few | TRBJ2-2 | TRBD2 | TRBV7-9 | TGTGCCAGCAGCGGCGGAGCTAGCGGGGGGACCGGGGAGCTGTTTTTT | CASSGGASGGTGELFF
- | TRBJ1-2 | - | TRBV11-2 | TGTGCCAGCAGCTTCCGCGGGGGTAACTATGGCTACACCTTC | CASSFRGGNYGYTF
- | TRBJ2-1 | - | TRBV20-1 | TGCAGTGCTTTGGGACTCCACAATGAGCAGTTCTTC | CSALGLHNEQFF
- | TRBJ1-4 | TRBD1 | TRBV5-1 | TGCGCCAGCAGCTCTGGACAGGGCCAAAATGAAAAACTGTTTTTT | CASSSGQGQNEKLFF
many | TRBJ1-1 | TRBD1 | TRBV6-1 | TGTGCCAGCAGGGAGTCGGGACAGGGATCAGCTTTCTTT | CASRESGQGSAFF
many | TRBJ2-7 | TRBD1 | TRBV5-6 | TGTGCCAGCAGCCTGGGACAGGGTGACGAGCAGTACTTC | CASSLGQGDEQYF
few | TRBJ2-7 | TRBD2 | TRBV5-1 | TGCGCCAGCAGCCCCCAGGGGGTAGCGGGGGGCGAGCAGTACTTC | CASSPQGVAGGEQYF
- | TRBJ2-1 | TRBD1 | TRBV2 | TGTGCCAGCAGCCCGGTGGGGGACAGGGTTCGAGGTGAGCAGTTCTTC | CASSPVGDRVRGEQFF
few | TRBJ2-1 | TRBD2 | TRBV20-1 | TGCAGTGCTAGGACTAGCGGGAGTTACAATGAGCAGTTCTTC | CSARTSGSYNEQFF
- | TRBJ2-2 | - | TRBV6-1 | TGTGCCAGCAGGCCGCCCACCGTCTCCAGGGGACCCGGGGAGCTGTTTTTT | CASRPPTVSRGPGELFF
many | TRBJ1-6 | TRBD1 | TRBV25-1 | TGTGCCAGCAGTGGGTGGGACAGAAATAATTCACCCCTCCACTTT | CASSGWDRNNSPLHF
many | TRBJ2-7 | - | TRBV5-6 | TGTGCCAGCAGCGGCGGGGGCCCAACTACTCTCATCTACGAGCAGTACTTC | CASSGGGPTTLIYEQYF